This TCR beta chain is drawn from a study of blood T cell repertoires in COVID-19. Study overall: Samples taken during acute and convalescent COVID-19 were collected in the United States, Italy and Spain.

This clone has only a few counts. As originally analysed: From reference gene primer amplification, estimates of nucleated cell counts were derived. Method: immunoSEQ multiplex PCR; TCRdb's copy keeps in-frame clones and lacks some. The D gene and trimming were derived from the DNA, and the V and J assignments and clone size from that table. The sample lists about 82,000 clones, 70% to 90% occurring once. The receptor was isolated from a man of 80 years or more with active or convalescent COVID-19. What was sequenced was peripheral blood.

The CDR3 DNA follows: TGTGCCAGCAGCTCAGGACTAGCGGGAGTTAATGAGCAGTTCTTC. Translating it yields CASSSGLAGVNEQFF. The chain is built from TRBV7-3 and TRBJ2-1; 13 nucleotides align to TRBD2. The CDR3 runs 15 residues. V lost 4 bases and J lost 7; bases outside the gene matches: 4. CDR1 and CDR2 from the germline V gene are SGHTA and FQGTGA.